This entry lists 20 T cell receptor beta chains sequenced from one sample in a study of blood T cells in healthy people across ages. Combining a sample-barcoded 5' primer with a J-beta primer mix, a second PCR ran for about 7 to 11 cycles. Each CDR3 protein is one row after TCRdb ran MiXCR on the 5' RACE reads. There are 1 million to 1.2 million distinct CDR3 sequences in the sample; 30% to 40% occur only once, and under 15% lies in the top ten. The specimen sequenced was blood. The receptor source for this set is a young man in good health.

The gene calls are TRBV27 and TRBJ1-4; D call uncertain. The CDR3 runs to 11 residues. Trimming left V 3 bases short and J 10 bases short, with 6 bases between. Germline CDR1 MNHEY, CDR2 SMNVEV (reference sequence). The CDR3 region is CASSFMGKLFF. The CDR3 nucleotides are TGTGCCAGCAGTTTTATGGGAAAACTGTTTTTT.

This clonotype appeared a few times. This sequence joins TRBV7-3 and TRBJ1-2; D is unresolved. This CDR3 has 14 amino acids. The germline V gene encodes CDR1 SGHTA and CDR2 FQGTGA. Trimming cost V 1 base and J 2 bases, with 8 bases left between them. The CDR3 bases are TGTGCCAGCAGCTTAAAGGAACAGAACTATGGCTACACCTTC. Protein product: CASSLKEQNYGYTF. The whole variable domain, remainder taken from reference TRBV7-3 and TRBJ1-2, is GAGVSQTPSNKVTEKGKYVELRCDPISGHTALYWYRQSLGQGPEFLIYFQGTGAADDSGLPNDRFFAVRPEGSVSTLKIQRTERGDSAVYLCASSLKEQNYGYTFGSGTRLTVV.

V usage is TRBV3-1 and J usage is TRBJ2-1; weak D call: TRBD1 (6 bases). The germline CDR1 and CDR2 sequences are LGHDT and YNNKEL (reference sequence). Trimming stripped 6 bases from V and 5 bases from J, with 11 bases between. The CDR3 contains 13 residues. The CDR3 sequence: CASSRTDNNEQFF. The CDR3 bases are TGTGCCAGCAGTCGGACAGATAACAATGAGCAGTTCTTC.

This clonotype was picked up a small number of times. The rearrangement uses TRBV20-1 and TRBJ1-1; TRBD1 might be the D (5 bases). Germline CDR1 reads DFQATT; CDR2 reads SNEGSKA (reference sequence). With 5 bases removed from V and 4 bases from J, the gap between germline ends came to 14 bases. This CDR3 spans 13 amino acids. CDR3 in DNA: TGCAGTGCTCGCGCAGGGTATGGCACTGAAGCTTTCTTT. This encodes CSARAGYGTEAFF.

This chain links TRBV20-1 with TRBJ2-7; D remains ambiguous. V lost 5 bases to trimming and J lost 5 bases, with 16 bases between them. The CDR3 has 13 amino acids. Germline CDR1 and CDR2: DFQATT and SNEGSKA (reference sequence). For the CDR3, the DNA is TGCAGTGCTTCGATCATCACCGGAGACGAGCAGTACTTC. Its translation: CSASIITGDEQYF.

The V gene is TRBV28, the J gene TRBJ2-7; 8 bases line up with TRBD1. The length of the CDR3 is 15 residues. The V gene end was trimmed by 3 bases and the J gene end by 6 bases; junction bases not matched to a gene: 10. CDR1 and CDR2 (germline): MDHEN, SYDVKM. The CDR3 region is CASSLTGQVVLEQYF. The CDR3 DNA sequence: TGTGCCAGCAGTTTGACGGGACAGGTGGTGCTCGAGCAGTACTTC.

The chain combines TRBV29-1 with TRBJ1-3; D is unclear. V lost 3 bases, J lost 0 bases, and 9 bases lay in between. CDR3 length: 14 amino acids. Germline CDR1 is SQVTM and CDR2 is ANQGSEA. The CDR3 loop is CSVEAGISGNTIYF. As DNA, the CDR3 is TGCAGCGTTGAGGCCGGGATCTCTGGAAACACCATATATTTT.

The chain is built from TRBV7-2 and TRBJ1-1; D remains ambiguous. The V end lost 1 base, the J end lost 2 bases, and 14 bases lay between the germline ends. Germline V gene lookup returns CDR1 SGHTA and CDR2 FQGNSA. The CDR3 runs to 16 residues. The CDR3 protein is CASSLGLQSGNTEAFF. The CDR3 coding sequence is TGTGCCAGCAGCTTAGGACTGCAGAGTGGAAACACTGAAGCTTTCTTT.

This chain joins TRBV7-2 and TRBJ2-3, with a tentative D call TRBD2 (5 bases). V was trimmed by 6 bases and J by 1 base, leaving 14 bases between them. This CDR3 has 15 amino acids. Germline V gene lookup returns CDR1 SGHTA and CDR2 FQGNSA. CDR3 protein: CASRPPGIRTDTQYF. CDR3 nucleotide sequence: TGTGCCAGCAGACCGCCGGGGATACGCACAGATACGCAGTATTTT.

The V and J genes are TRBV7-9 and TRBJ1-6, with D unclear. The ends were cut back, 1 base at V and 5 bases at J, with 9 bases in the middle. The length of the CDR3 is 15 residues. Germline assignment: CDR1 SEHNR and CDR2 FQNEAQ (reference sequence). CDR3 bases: TGTGCCAGCAGCTTAGTTGGTGAAGATAATTCACCCCTCCACTTT. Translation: CASSLVGEDNSPLHF.

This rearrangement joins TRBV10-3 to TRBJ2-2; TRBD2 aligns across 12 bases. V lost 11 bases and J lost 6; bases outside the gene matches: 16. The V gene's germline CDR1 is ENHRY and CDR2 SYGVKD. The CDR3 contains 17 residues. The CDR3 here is CAAVSTGTSGRSGELFF. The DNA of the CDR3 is TGTGCCGCCGTTTCTACCGGGACTAGCGGGCGATCCGGGGAGCTGTTTTTT.

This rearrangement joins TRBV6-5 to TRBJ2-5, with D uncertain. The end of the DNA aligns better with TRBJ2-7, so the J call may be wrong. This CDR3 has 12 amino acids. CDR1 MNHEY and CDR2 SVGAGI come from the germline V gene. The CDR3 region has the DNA TGTGCCAGCCGCCGCCTCTTCCACGAGCAGTACTTC. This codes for CASRRLFHEQYF.

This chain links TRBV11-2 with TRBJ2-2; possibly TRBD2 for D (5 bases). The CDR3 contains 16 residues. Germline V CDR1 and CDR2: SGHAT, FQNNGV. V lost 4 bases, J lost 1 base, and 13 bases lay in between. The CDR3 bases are TGTGCCAGCAGCTCACCACTAGGGATGAACACCGGGGAGCTGTTTTTT. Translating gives CASSSPLGMNTGELFF.

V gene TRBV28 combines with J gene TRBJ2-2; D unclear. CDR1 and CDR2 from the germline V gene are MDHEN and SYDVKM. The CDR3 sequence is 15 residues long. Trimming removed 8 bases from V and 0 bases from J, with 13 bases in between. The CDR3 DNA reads TGTGCCAGCGCCTCGAGTGCGACGAACACCGGGGAGCTGTTTTTT. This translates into CASASSATNTGELFF.

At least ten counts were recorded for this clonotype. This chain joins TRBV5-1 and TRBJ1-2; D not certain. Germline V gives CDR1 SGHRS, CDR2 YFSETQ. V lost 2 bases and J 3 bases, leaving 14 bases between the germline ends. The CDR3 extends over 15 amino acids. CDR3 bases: TGCGCCAGCAGCTTCACCACGAGCGGCTACTATGGCTACACCTTC. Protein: CASSFTTSGYYGYTF.

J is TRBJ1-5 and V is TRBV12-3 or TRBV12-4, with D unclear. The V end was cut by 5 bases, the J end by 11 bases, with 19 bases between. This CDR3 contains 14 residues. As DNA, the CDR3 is TGTGCCAGCAGTGTTCGTACCCGCCTAGAGACCCAGCATTTT. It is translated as CASSVRTRLETQHF.

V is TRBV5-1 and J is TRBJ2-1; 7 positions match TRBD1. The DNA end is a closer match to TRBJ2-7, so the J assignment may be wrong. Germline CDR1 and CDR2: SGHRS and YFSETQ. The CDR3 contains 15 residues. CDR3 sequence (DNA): TGCGCCAGCCGATCACAGGGGAGCTCCTACAATGAGCAGTACTTC. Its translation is CASRSQGSSYNEQYF.

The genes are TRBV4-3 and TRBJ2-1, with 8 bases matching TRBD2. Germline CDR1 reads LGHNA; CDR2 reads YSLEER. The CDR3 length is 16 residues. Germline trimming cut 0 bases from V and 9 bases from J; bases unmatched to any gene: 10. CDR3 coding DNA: TGCGCCAGCAGCCAAGACGGGCGGGGGGACATTAGTGAGCAGTTCTTC. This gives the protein CASSQDGRGDISEQFF.

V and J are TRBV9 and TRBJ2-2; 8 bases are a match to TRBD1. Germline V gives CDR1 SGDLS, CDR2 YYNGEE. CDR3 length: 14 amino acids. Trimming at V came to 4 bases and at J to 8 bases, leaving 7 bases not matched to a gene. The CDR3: CASSPGQGKGELFF. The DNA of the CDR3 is TGTGCCAGCAGCCCAGGACAGGGAAAAGGGGAGCTGTTTTTT. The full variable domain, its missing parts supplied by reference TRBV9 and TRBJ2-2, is DSGVTQTPKHLITATGQRVTLRCSPRSGDLSVYWYQQSLDQGLQFLIQYYNGEERAKGNILERFSAQQFPDLHSELNLSSLELGDSALYFCASSPGQGKGELFFGEGSRLTVL.

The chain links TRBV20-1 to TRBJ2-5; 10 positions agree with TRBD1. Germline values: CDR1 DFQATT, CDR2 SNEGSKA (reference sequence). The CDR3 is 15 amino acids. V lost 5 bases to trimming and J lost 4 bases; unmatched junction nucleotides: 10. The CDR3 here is CSAVADRGLGETQYF. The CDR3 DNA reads TGCAGTGCTGTCGCAGACAGGGGGCTGGGAGAGACCCAGTACTTC.